What follows describes a single T cell receptor (beta chain). The antigen is not known. The data belong to a study of OX40 agonist ivuxolimab in advanced cancers. Method: immunoSEQ multiplex PCR; TCRdb's copy keeps in-frame clones and lacks some. The sample records 100,000 or so clones, around 90% being singletons. The study's findings and limits: No determination was made of the antigen specificity of the expanded peripheral T cells. Part of the nonresponder group also had normalized T-cell clonal expansion that was low.

The CDR3 runs to 16 residues. V lost 5 bases to trimming and J lost 2 bases, with 19 bases between them. Germline values: CDR1 KGHSH, CDR2 LQKENI. The clonotype comes from an adult with an advanced solid tumor such as melanoma, head and neck, liver or kidney cancer. Specimen: CD4+ or CD8+ T cells sorted from blood, collected in a trial of the OX40 agonist ivuxolimab. The chain combines TRBV18 with TRBJ2-7; no firm D call. CDR3 sequence: CASSSSDTPPAYEQYF. The CDR3 DNA follows: TGTGCCAGCTCATCTTCCGACACCCCACCCGCCTACGAGCAGTACTTC.